These 14 T cell receptor beta chains were sequenced from one sample in a study of beta chain features in type 1 diabetes. Broader study findings: Among patients with Type 1 diabetes, TCRB CDR3s were moderately but significantly shorter in every one of the four CD4+ subsets.

The study reverse transcribed the entire isolated RNA, so it sequenced expressed TCRB transcripts. Here immunoSEQ multiplex PCR was the method, and the copy in TCRdb shows in-frame clones only, minus some. Among roughly 290,000 clones, approximately 15% were seen once, and the ten largest hold roughly 0.015%. Their antigen targets remain unknown. The sample consisted of naive CD4+ T cells from blood. Source of these receptors: a man aged 18 to 29 with type 1 diabetes.

CDR3 sequence reads: CASSQGLRRVQPQHF. In nucleotides, the CDR3 is TGCGCCAGCAGCCAAGGGTTACGGAGGGTTCAGCCCCAGCATTTT. The chain links TRBV4-3 to TRBJ1-5; D is unresolved. Deletions cut 1 base from V and 6 bases from J, with 13 bases between. Germline CDR1 reads LGHNA; CDR2 reads YSLEER. The CDR3 covers 15 residues.

This clone came up a few times. This chain links TRBV18 with TRBJ2-1; no reliable D call. Trimming stripped 6 bases from V and 4 bases from J, with 7 bases between. Germline CDR1 reads KGHSH; CDR2 reads LQKENI. The length of the CDR3 is 12 residues. In DNA, the CDR3 is TGTGCCAGCTCGTCAGTTTACAATGAGCAGTTCTTC. Translation: CASSSVYNEQFF. The complete variable domain, with remaining parts taken from reference TRBV18 and TRBJ2-1, reads NAGVMQNPRHLVRRRGQEARLRCSPMKGHSHVYWYRQLPEEGLKFMVYLQKENIIDESGMPKERFSAEFPKEGPSILRIQQVVRGDSAAYFCASSSVYNEQFFGPGTRLTVL.

Only a few counts were recorded for this clone. The chain combines TRBV2 with TRBJ1-6, with 8 bases aligning to TRBD1. CDR3 size: 14 residues. Trimming cost V 5 bases and J 9 bases; bases outside gene matches: 6. Germline values: CDR1 SNHLY, CDR2 FYNNEI. The CDR3 nucleotides are TGTGCCAGCAGTACACAGGGACAGGTTTCACCCCTCCACTTT. Its protein product is CASSTQGQVSPLHF.

The chain uses TRBV30 and TRBJ1-5; D uncertain. V gave up 1 base and J gave up 9 bases, with 13 bases separating them. The CDR3 length is 13 residues. CDR1 and CDR2 (germline): GTSNPN, SVGIG (reference sequence). CDR3 residues: CAWSGGLVRPQHF. CDR3 coding DNA: TGTGCCTGGAGTGGAGGATTGGTGCGGCCCCAGCATTTT.

This rearrangement joins TRBV2 to TRBJ2-5; D gene uncertain. CDR1 and CDR2 (germline): SNHLY, FYNNEI. Trimming left V 3 bases short and J 4 bases short, with 12 bases between. The CDR3 loop spans 14 amino acids. The CDR3, as DNA: TGTGCCAGCAGTGATCGTAGATCGGGAGAGACCCAGTACTTC. It yields the protein CASSDRRSGETQYF.

This clone was seen more than once but under ten times. The gene calls are TRBV15 and TRBJ2-5; D remains unclear. Germline values: CDR1 LNHNV, CDR2 YYDKDF (reference sequence). Trimming took 3 bases from V and 5 from J, leaving 10 bases between them. The length of the CDR3 is 13 residues. The CDR3 DNA follows: TGTGCCACCAGCAGTATACTCGCGGAGACCCAGTACTTC. Its translation is CATSSILAETQYF.

In its sample, this clone was seen a few times. V and J are TRBV30 and TRBJ2-2; 9 nucleotides line up with TRBD2. J gave up 6 bases and V 7 bases, and 15 bases lay outside the gene matches. CDR1 is GTSNPN and CDR2 is SVGIG in the germline V gene (reference sequence). The CDR3 length is 16 residues. CDR3 in DNA: TGTGCCTCTTTAGACAGCGGGAGGACCTACGCCGGGGAGCTGTTTTTT. Amino acid sequence: CASLDSGRTYAGELFF.

A few counts support this clone. The chain recombines TRBV5-6 with TRBJ1-1; D might be TRBD1 (6 bases). V lost 3 bases to trimming and J lost 3 bases, with 15 bases between them. Germline CDR1 SGHDT, CDR2 YYEEEE. This CDR3 is 15 amino acids long. CDR3 coding DNA: TGTGCCAGCAGCTCACAAGGGGGTTTAGACACTGAAGCTTTCTTT. It yields the protein CASSSQGGLDTEAFF.

This clone was seen only a few times. The chain links TRBV25-1 to TRBJ2-3; 7 positions agree with TRBD1. J lost 1 base, V lost 3 bases, and 4 bases had no gene match. CDR3 length equals 15 residues. CDR1 and CDR2 (germline): MGHDK, SYGVNS. The CDR3 here is CASSEIGQGTDTQYF. The DNA for the CDR3 is TGTGCCAGCAGTGAGATCGGACAGGGCACAGATACGCAGTATTTT.

The chain carries TRBV9 and TRBJ2-5; a possible D gene is TRBD1 (6 bases). The J call may not be correct, given that the DNA end is closer to TRBJ2-7. Germline CDR1 and CDR2: SGDLS and YYNGEE. CDR3 size: 15 residues. Written as DNA, the CDR3 is TGTGCCAGCAGCGTACGGGGTGACAGGTTCCACGAGCAGTACTTC. It encodes CASSVRGDRFHEQYF.

The table lists this clone with a few counts. The V call is TRBV5-6, the J call TRBJ2-6; maybe TRBD1 (6 bases). Germline V lookup: CDR1 SGHDT, CDR2 YYEEEE. V was shortened by 4 bases and J by 3 bases, with 14 bases between the two germline ends. CDR3 size: 16 residues. CDR3 nucleotides: TGTGCCAGCAGCGTCAGGGGTGGAAGTGGGGCCAACGTCCTGACTTTC. Protein sequence: CASSVRGGSGANVLTF.

The CDR3 here is CASSGTSSGGSYEQYF. The CDR3 region has the DNA TGTGCCAGCAGTGGGACTTCTAGCGGGGGCTCCTACGAGCAGTACTTC. J is TRBJ2-7 and V is TRBV25-1, with 10 bases matching TRBD2. Germline assignment: CDR1 MGHDK and CDR2 SYGVNS. Losses at the gene ends were 4 bases for V and 0 bases for J; bases not matched to a gene: 6. The CDR3 covers 16 residues.

This clone has more than one count but fewer than ten. The chain has TRBV7-2 and TRBJ2-5; possible D gene TRBD2, 6 bases. There are 15 residues in the CDR3. The germline gives CDR1 SGHTA, CDR2 FQGNSA. Trimming left V 0 bases short and J 2 bases short, with 10 bases between. DNA for the CDR3: TGTGCCAGCAGCTTAGCGAGCGGGCTACAAGAGACCCAGTACTTC. Encoded protein: CASSLASGLQETQYF. Based on the CDR3 plus reference TRBV7-2 and TRBJ2-5, the full variable domain is GAGVSQSPSNKVTEKGKDVELRCDPISGHTALYWYRQSLGQGLEFLIYFQGNSAPDKSGLPSDRFSAERTGGSVSTLTIQRTQQEDSAVYLCASSLASGLQETQYFGPGTRLLVL.

The rearrangement links TRBV5-1 to TRBJ2-7; TRBD2 might be the D (6 bases). Between the trimmed V and J ends, which lost 2 bases and 4 bases, there was a span of 22 bases. This CDR3 region has 17 residues. The V gene's germline CDR1 is SGHRS and CDR2 YFSETQ. The CDR3 is CASSFLPSGLGGYEQYF. As DNA, the CDR3 is TGCGCCAGCAGCTTCCTTCCCTCGGGACTGGGGGGTTACGAGCAGTACTTC.